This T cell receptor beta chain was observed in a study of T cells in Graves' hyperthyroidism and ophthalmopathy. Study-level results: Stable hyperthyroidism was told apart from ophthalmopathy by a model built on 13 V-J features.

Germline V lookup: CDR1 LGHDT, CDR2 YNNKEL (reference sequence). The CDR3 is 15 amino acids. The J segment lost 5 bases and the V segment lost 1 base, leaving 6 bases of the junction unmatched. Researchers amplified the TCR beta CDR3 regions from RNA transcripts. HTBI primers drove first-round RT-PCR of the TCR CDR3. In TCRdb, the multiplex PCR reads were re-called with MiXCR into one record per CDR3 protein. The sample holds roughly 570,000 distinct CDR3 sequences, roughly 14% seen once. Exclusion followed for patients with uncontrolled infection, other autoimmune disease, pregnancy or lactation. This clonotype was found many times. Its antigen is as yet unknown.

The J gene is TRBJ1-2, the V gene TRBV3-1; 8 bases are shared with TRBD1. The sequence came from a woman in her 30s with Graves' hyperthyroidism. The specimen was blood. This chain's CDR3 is CASSQGTGRSYGYTF. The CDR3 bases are TGTGCCAGCAGCCAAGGGACAGGGAGGTCGTATGGCTACACCTTC. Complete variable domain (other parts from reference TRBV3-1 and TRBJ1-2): DTAVSQTPKYLVTQMGNDKSIKCEQNLGHDTMYWYKQDSKKFLKIMFSYNNKELIINETVPNRFSPKSPDKAHLNLHINSLELGDSAVYFCASSQGTGRSYGYTFGSGTRLTVV.